These 20 T cell receptor beta chains originate from one sample sequenced in a study of shared clonotypes between healthy human individuals. Using immunoSEQ multiplex PCR, the repertoire was profiled, and TCRdb retains in-frame clones only, with some absent. The sample has 2 million to 2.5 million clones; just over 90% are singletons. The sample consisted of naive CD4+ T cells from PBMCs. Indicated subset: CD45RA+ positively selected. These receptors came from a young man in good health. Some clones in this sample may be carry-over from other donors' samples.

In this sample, this clone turned up once. The chain carries TRBV28 and TRBJ1-3; D gene unclear. This CDR3 is built from 15 residues. CDR1 and CDR2 (germline): MDHEN, SYDVKM. V gave up 5 bases and J gave up 0 bases, with 11 bases separating them. CDR3 loop: CASSIHGFSGNTIYF. In DNA, the CDR3 is TGTGCCAGCAGTATCCACGGTTTCTCTGGAAACACCATATATTTT. Drawing the rest from reference TRBV28 and TRBJ1-3, the complete variable domain is DVKVTQSSRYLVKRTGEKVFLECVQDMDHENMFWYRQDPGLGLRLIYFSYDVKMKEKGDIPEGYSVSREKKERFSLILESASTNQTSMYLCASSIHGFSGNTIYFGEGSWLTVV.

The rearrangement links TRBV27 to TRBJ2-6; no definite D call. The CDR3 totals 15 residues. CDR1 is MNHEY and CDR2 is SMNVEV in the germline V gene (reference sequence). Trimming took off 10 bases at V and 0 bases at J, with 13 bases between the two ends. In DNA form, the CDR3 reads TGTGCCAAGAACAAGAAAGGCTCTGGGGCCAACGTCCTGACTTTC. Translated: CAKNKKGSGANVLTF.

V usage is TRBV5-1 and J usage is TRBJ1-4, with TRBD1 identical over 8 bases. J gave up 3 bases and V 0 bases, and 4 bases lay outside the gene matches. Germline CDR1 and CDR2: SGHRS and YFSETQ. There are 16 residues in the CDR3. The CDR3 bases are TGCGCCAGCAGCTTGGCCTTACAGGGGGCTAATGAAAAACTGTTTTTT. The encoded protein is CASSLALQGANEKLFF.

In regard to this clone: Different DNA sequences within this sample yield the same CDR3. The chain employs TRBV5-1 and TRBJ2-7; 10 positions match TRBD2. The germline CDR1 and CDR2 sequences are SGHRS and YFSETQ. V was clipped by 3 bases and J by 3 bases; unmatched bases: 6. This CDR3 comprises 15 residues. The CDR3 here is CASSSASGSLYEQYF. The CDR3 DNA is TGCGCCAGCAGCTCTGCTAGCGGGAGTCTCTACGAGCAGTACTTC.

The chain combines TRBV19 with TRBJ2-6; D tentatively reads TRBD1 or TRBD2 (5 bases each). The germline V gene encodes CDR1 LNHDA and CDR2 SQIVND (reference sequence). The ends were cut back, 6 bases at V and 0 bases at J, with 12 bases in the middle. CDR3 length equals 16 residues. In DNA, the CDR3 is TGTGCCAGTAGGGGGGTTACAGGCTCTGGGGCCAACGTCCTGACTTTC. This gives the protein CASRGVTGSGANVLTF.

Note on this clone: The identical CDR3 is also encoded by other nucleotide sequences in the sample. This chain joins TRBV7-2 and TRBJ2-7, with TRBD2 matching 10 bases. This CDR3 has 15 amino acids. In germline, CDR1 is SGHTA, CDR2 FQGNSA. Trimming cost V 1 base and J 2 bases; bases outside gene matches: 2. The CDR3 spells CASSLGTSGTYEQYF. Written as DNA, the CDR3 is TGTGCCAGCAGCTTAGGGACTAGCGGTACCTACGAGCAGTACTTC.

CDR3 protein: CSPIYNEQFF. The CDR3 DNA follows: TGCAGTCCGATATACAATGAGCAGTTCTTC. The J gene is TRBJ2-1, the V gene TRBV20-1; D is unresolved. V was trimmed by 8 bases and J by 4 bases, leaving 6 bases between them. The CDR3 has 10 residues. Germline assignment: CDR1 DFQATT and CDR2 SNEGSKA (reference sequence).

This sequence joins TRBV27 and TRBJ2-7, with TRBD2 identical over 9 bases. V lost 3 bases to trimming and J lost 2 bases; unmatched junction nucleotides: 2. CDR1 and CDR2 (germline): MNHEY, SMNVEV (reference sequence). The CDR3 length is 14 residues. CDR3 bases: TGTGCCAGCAGTTTGACTAGCGGACCCTACGAGCAGTACTTC. This sequence encodes CASSLTSGPYEQYF.

J is TRBJ2-2 and V is TRBV7-9; D may match TRBD1 or TRBD2 (5 bases each). The germline gives CDR1 SEHNR, CDR2 FQNEAQ (reference sequence). Trimming cost V 5 bases and J 1 base, with 14 bases left between them. The CDR3 contains 16 residues. CDR3 amino acids: CASSGPRGRNTGELFF. CDR3 nucleotide sequence: TGTGCCAGCAGCGGTCCTCGGGGCCGGAACACCGGGGAGCTGTTTTTT.

The table lists this clone with a count of one. The rearrangement uses TRBV7-2 and TRBJ2-7; no clear D. The V gene's germline CDR1 is SGHTA and CDR2 FQGNSA. Trimming shortened V by 1 base and J by 3 bases, and 7 bases separated the two germline ends. This CDR3 region has 13 residues. The CDR3: CASSLGAFYEQYF. The CDR3 DNA reads TGTGCCAGCAGCTTAGGGGCCTTCTACGAGCAGTACTTC.

The J gene is TRBJ1-2, the V gene TRBV19; the D gene is possibly TRBD1 (5 bases). This CDR3 has 15 amino acids. Trimming cost V 8 bases and J 1 base, with 17 bases left between them. Per germline, CDR1 LNHDA and CDR2 SQIVND (reference sequence). CDR3 region: CASGLQGALNYGYTF. DNA for the CDR3: TGTGCCAGTGGATTGCAGGGAGCACTTAACTATGGCTACACCTTC.

The chain employs TRBV7-7 and TRBJ2-2, with a possible D match to TRBD2 (6 bases). V lost 5 bases, J lost 1 base, and 8 bases lay in between. CDR3 length: 14 amino acids. Germline loops: CDR1 SSHAT, CDR2 FNYEAQ (reference sequence). The DNA of the CDR3 is TGTGCCAGCAGCCTTAGCGGGAACACCGGGGAGCTGTTTTTT. Translated, it gives CASSLSGNTGELFF.

This chain joins TRBV5-1 and TRBJ2-7; 11 bases are shared with TRBD2. V lost 1 base to trimming and J lost 7 bases; unmatched junction nucleotides: 4. Germline V lookup: CDR1 SGHRS, CDR2 YFSETQ. The CDR3 contains 14 residues. CDR3 in amino acids: CASSLPLAGGEQYF. CDR3 DNA sequence: TGCGCCAGCAGCTTGCCCCTAGCGGGAGGAGAGCAGTACTTC.

V and J are TRBV7-9 and TRBJ2-1; 8 bases are a match to TRBD2. J gave up 9 bases and V 4 bases, and 14 bases lay outside the gene matches. In germline, CDR1 is SEHNR, CDR2 FQNEAQ (reference sequence). The CDR3 runs 16 residues. As DNA, the CDR3 is TGTGCCAGCAGCTCCTTAAGCGGGAGAGGCCCCGGTGAGCAGTTCTTC. This encodes CASSSLSGRGPGEQFF.

The CDR3 sequence is CASSSPIRGVAEQYF. The CDR3 region has the DNA TGTGCCAGCAGCTCTCCCATTCGCGGGGTGGCCGAGCAGTACTTC. The rearrangement uses TRBV11-2 and TRBJ2-7; maybe TRBD2 (6 bases). CDR1 is SGHAT, CDR2 FQNNGV, per germline. CDR3 size: 15 residues. V lost 4 bases and J lost 6, with 19 bases in between.

Of note for this clone: This sample includes further DNA sequences coding for the same CDR3. The chain recombines TRBV7-9 with TRBJ2-2; tentative D call: TRBD1 (5 bases). The V end lost 5 bases, the J end lost 1 base, and 8 bases lay between the germline ends. This CDR3 region has 14 residues. Germline V gene sequence: CDR1 SEHNR, CDR2 FQNEAQ (reference sequence). In DNA form, the CDR3 reads TGTGCCAGCAGCCCAAGGGGGAACACCGGGGAGCTGTTTTTT. This gives the protein CASSPRGNTGELFF.

Comment on this clone: The junction differs from germline at one of its ends, possibly a read error. V and J are TRBV28 and TRBJ1-1; TRBD1 matches at 8 bases. Per germline, CDR1 MDHEN and CDR2 SYDVKM. There are 12 residues in the CDR3. The CDR3 nucleotides read TGTGCCAGCAGTGGACAGGGCCTTGAACCTTTCTTT. Protein sequence: CASSGQGLEPFF.

The CDR3 protein is CASSLTGTGDETQYF. For the CDR3, the DNA is TGTGCCAGCAGTTTAACCGGGACAGGGGATGAGACCCAGTACTTC. The gene calls are TRBV28 and TRBJ2-5; 10 nucleotides match TRBD1. V gave up 2 bases and J gave up 5 bases; unmatched junction bases: 5. Germline V CDR1 and CDR2: MDHEN, SYDVKM. The CDR3 is 15 residues long.

There are a few counts of this clone. Additional DNA sequences in this sample encode the identical CDR3. The chain is built from TRBV18 and TRBJ1-3; 7 bases agree with TRBD1. This CDR3 is 14 amino acids long. V lost 6 bases, J lost 2 bases, and 4 bases stayed unmatched. Looked up from germline, CDR1 is KGHSH and CDR2 is LQKENI. In DNA, the CDR3 is TGTGCCAGCTCCCCCGACAGGGCTGGAAACACCATATATTTT. Translating it yields CASSPDRAGNTIYF.

The gene calls are TRBV18 and TRBJ2-5, with D possibly matching TRBD1 (5 bases). Germline V CDR1 and CDR2: KGHSH, LQKENI. Trimming left V 3 bases short and J 2 bases short, with 10 bases between. The CDR3 covers 14 residues. Here the CDR3 reads CASSPGDSQETQYF. The CDR3, as DNA: TGTGCCAGCTCACCTGGAGACAGTCAAGAGACCCAGTACTTC. The full variable domain, in which reference TRBV18 and TRBJ2-5 provide the parts outside the CDR3, is NAGVMQNPRHLVRRRGQEARLRCSPMKGHSHVYWYRQLPEEGLKFMVYLQKENIIDESGMPKERFSAEFPKEGPSILRIQQVVRGDSAAYFCASSPGDSQETQYFGPGTRLLVL.